Each of the 11 T cell receptor beta chains below was sequenced from the same sample in a study of OX40 agonist ivuxolimab in advanced cancers. Method: immunoSEQ multiplex PCR; TCRdb's copy keeps in-frame clones and lacks some. The data contain about 17,000 clones, around nine tenths of them singletons. This sample comprised CD4+ or CD8+ T cells sorted from blood, obtained in a trial of the OX40 agonist ivuxolimab. These receptor sequences come from an adult with an advanced solid tumor such as melanoma, head and neck, liver or kidney cancer.

This clone occurred a few times. The CDR3 bases are TGTGCCAGCAGCCCCGTGGGAAGGGAAGGTCAGCCCCAGCATTTT. This translates into CASSPVGREGQPQHF. The V gene is TRBV7-8, the J gene TRBJ1-5, with D hard to call. Germline assignment: CDR1 SGHVS and CDR2 FQNEAQ. The CDR3 covers 15 residues. Trimming took off 5 bases at V and 6 bases at J, with 17 bases between the two ends.

The V gene is TRBV7-2, the J gene TRBJ1-2; D unclear. The CDR3 length is 14 residues. V shed 1 base and J shed 2 bases, with 8 bases lying between them. CDR1 is SGHTA, CDR2 FQGNSA, per germline. The CDR3 DNA sequence: TGTGCCAGCAGCTTAGGAGAACGGAACTATGGCTACACCTTC. It translates to CASSLGERNYGYTF.

The CDR3 DNA reads TGCAGCGTTGGGTACAATGAGCAGTTCTTC. It encodes CSVGYNEQFF. The chain recombines TRBV29-1 with TRBJ2-1; no definite D call. Trimming removed 4 bases at V and 4 bases at J, with 2 bases between. Germline V CDR1 and CDR2: SQVTM, ANQGSEA. The CDR3 runs 10 residues.

This clone was counted a few times. V usage is TRBV5-6 and J usage is TRBJ2-3; D unclear. CDR1 and CDR2 (germline): SGHDT, YYEEEE. The CDR3 has 15 residues. The ends were cut back, 4 bases at V and 7 bases at J, with 19 bases in the middle. The CDR3 loop is CASSLAAGEPNTQYF. DNA for the CDR3: TGTGCCAGCAGCCTGGCGGCAGGCGAACCGAATACGCAGTATTTT.

This sequence joins TRBV20-1 and TRBJ1-1; D gene ambiguous. The CDR3 covers 11 residues. Germline V lookup: CDR1 DFQATT, CDR2 SNEGSKA (reference sequence). V lost 3 bases and J 2 bases, leaving 4 bases between the germline ends. CDR3 in amino acids: CSARDNTEAFF. The CDR3 DNA sequence: TGCAGTGCTAGGGACAACACTGAAGCTTTCTTT.

This clone was seen a handful of times. The chain couples TRBV2 to TRBJ2-7; unclear D gene. The CDR3 length is 12 residues. V was trimmed by 8 bases and J by 0 bases, leaving 8 bases between them. The germline gives CDR1 SNHLY, CDR2 FYNNEI. The DNA of the CDR3 is TGTGCCAGCTTTCGGGTCTCCTACGAGCAGTACTTC. Protein: CASFRVSYEQYF.

The gene calls are TRBV5-1 and TRBJ1-1; no firm D call. CDR1 is SGHRS, CDR2 YFSETQ, per germline. V was clipped by 4 bases and J by 0 bases, with 10 bases between them. The CDR3 has 14 amino acids. The CDR3 loop is CASSGTAMNTEAFF. The CDR3 region has the DNA TGCGCCAGCAGCGGTACAGCAATGAACACTGAAGCTTTCTTT. The complete variable domain, with remaining parts taken from reference TRBV5-1 and TRBJ1-1, reads KAGVTQTPRYLIKTRGQQVTLSCSPISGHRSVSWYQQTPGQGLQFLFEYFSETQRNKGNFPGRFSGRQFSNSRSEMNVSTLELGDSALYLCASSGTAMNTEAFFGQGTRLTVV.

The chain links TRBV2 to TRBJ2-1; TRBD2 matches 11 bases. V shed 8 bases and J 8 bases; nucleotides not matched to a gene: 11. CDR1 SNHLY and CDR2 FYNNEI come from the germline V gene. The CDR3 has 15 amino acids. CDR3 loop: CASRRGTSGSYEQFF. CDR3 DNA sequence: TGTGCCAGCCGGCGGGGAACTAGCGGGAGTTATGAGCAGTTCTTC. Drawing the rest from reference TRBV2 and TRBJ2-1, the complete variable domain is EPEVTQTPSHQVTQMGQEVILRCVPISNHLYFYWYRQILGQKVEFLVSFYNNEISEKSEIFDDQFSVERPDGSNFTLKIRSTKLEDSAMYFCASRRGTSGSYEQFFGPGTRLTVL.

The J gene is TRBJ1-1, the V gene TRBV6-6; no definite D call. The CDR3 extends over 13 amino acids. V was trimmed by 5 bases and J by 0 bases, leaving 7 bases between them. CDR1 is MNHNY and CDR2 is SVGAGI in the germline V gene (reference sequence). The CDR3 loop reads CASSLGMNTEAFF. Here the CDR3 DNA reads TGTGCCAGCAGTCTCGGCATGAACACTGAAGCTTTCTTT.

The chain is built from TRBV10-3 and TRBJ2-7, with D unresolved. The V end was cut by 4 bases, the J end by 7 bases, with 8 bases between. Germline V gene sequence: CDR1 ENHRY, CDR2 SYGVKD. The CDR3 has 11 residues. DNA for the CDR3: TGTGCCATCAGTGCTGACGGTGAGCAGTACTTC. It yields the protein CAISADGEQYF.

This sequence joins TRBV6-1 and TRBJ2-5; a possible D gene is TRBD2 (5 bases). Germline values: CDR1 MNHNS, CDR2 SASEGT. V was trimmed by 1 base and J by 4 bases, leaving 7 bases between them. This CDR3 is built from 13 residues. The CDR3 here is CASSEDAGETQYF. The DNA for the CDR3 is TGTGCCAGCAGTGAAGACGCGGGAGAGACCCAGTACTTC.